The rows below give T cell receptor beta chains drawn from one sample of a study of cytomegalovirus exposure and HLA in healthy donors. Only in-frame clones appear in the TCRdb table, and some are missing; sequencing was by immunoSEQ multiplex PCR. The repertoire consists of tens of thousands of clones, with around 94% occurring once and the leading ten covering more than 2.5%. Material: PBMCs. These receptors were taken from a woman aged 18-29 years in good health and CMV-seropositive. Each CDR3 is given with its conserved first and last residue. D genes are given only for firm matches. Size is omitted from some rows. Given values are once, few, many or a class for expanded clones.

clone size	V gene	J gene	D gene	CDR3 protein	CDR3 DNA
once	TRBV19	TRBJ2-7	.	CASSIPPAGRYEQYF	TGTGCCAGTAGTATCCCGCCGGCGGGGCGGTATGAGCAGTACTTC
.	TRBV18	TRBJ1-5	TRBD1	CASSRLGQGNQPQHF	TGTGCCAGCTCACGCCTCGGACAGGGCAATCAGCCCCAGCATTTT
once	TRBV19	TRBJ2-1	.	CASSIGVFRYNEQFF	TGTGCCAGTAGTATCGGGGTTTTCCGATACAATGAGCAGTTCTTC
.	TRBV10-1	TRBJ1-1	.	CASSLDRNDNTEAFF	TGCGCCAGCAGCCTAGACAGGAATGATAACACTGAAGCTTTCTTT
.	TRBV10-1	TRBJ1-5	.	CASSPGSPGNQPQHF	TGCGCCAGCAGCCCCGGGTCACCGGGCAATCAGCCCCAGCATTTT
once	TRBV28	TRBJ2-7	.	CASSTGVSYEQYF	TGTGCCAGCAGTACCGGGGTATCCTACGAGCAGTACTTC
.	TRBV5-6	TRBJ2-5	TRBD1	CASRMGQIQETQYF	TGTGCCAGCAGGATGGGACAGATCCAAGAGACCCAGTACTTC
.	TRBV30	TRBJ1-5	.	CAWSGLDQPQHF	TGTGCCTGGAGTGGACTGGATCAGCCCCAGCATTTT
once	TRBV19	TRBJ1-5	TRBD1	CASSPTPWTGGGNQPQHF	TGTGCCAGTAGCCCAACCCCTTGGACAGGGGGTGGAAATCAGCCCCAGCATTTT
.	TRBV7-9	TRBJ1-3	.	CASSQTANSGNTIYF	TGTGCCAGCAGCCAGACTGCCAACTCTGGAAACACCATATATTTT
.	TRBV19	TRBJ1-2	.	CASLSEVRGYTF	TGTGCCAGCCTATCTGAGGTTCGAGGCTACACCTTC
.	TRBV6-1	TRBJ1-1	.	CASSLGVNTEAFF	TGTGCCAGCAGCCTCGGGGTGAACACTGAAGCTTTCTTT
.	TRBV5-1	TRBJ2-5	TRBD2	CASSLRPGGALLETQYF	TGCGCCAGCAGCTTACGGCCCGGGGGGGCGTTGTTGGAGACCCAGTACTTC
.	TRBV15	TRBJ2-1	TRBD1	CATSATSPGTGRNEQFF	TGTGCCACCAGCGCCACCTCCCCCGGGACAGGGCGGAATGAGCAGTTCTTC
.	TRBV5-4	TRBJ2-7	TRBD2	CASSSMTSRYEQYF	TGTGCCAGCAGCTCCATGACTAGCCGCTACGAGCAGTACTTC
once	TRBV2	TRBJ2-5	TRBD1	CASRIQGFGETQYF	TGTGCCAGCAGGATACAGGGGTTCGGGGAGACCCAGTACTTC
.	TRBV6-6	TRBJ1-5	TRBD1	CASSYKQGASNQPQHF	TGTGCCAGCAGTTACAAACAGGGGGCTAGCAATCAGCCCCAGCATTTT
.	TRBV28	TRBJ1-1	TRBD1	CASSSYGTEGEAFF	TGTGCCAGCAGTTCCTACGGGACAGAGGGTGAAGCTTTCTTT
few	TRBV5-1	TRBJ1-6	TRBD1	CASSLEARGSGNSPLHF	TGCGCCAGCAGCTTGGAAGCCAGGGGGTCAGGGAATTCACCCCTCCACTTT
.	TRBV2	TRBJ1-5	TRBD1	CASSPRDRVNQPQHF	TGTGCCAGCAGTCCCCGGGACAGGGTCAATCAGCCCCAGCATTTT
.	TRBV5-1	TRBJ1-2	TRBD1	CASSQTTGDYGYTF	TGCGCCAGCAGCCAAACGACAGGGGACTATGGCTACACCTTC
.	TRBV7-9	TRBJ2-7	.	CASSLLGGSYEQYF	TGTGCCAGCAGCTTACTTGGGGGGAGCTACGAGCAGTACTTC
.	TRBV19	TRBJ1-2	TRBD1	CASSTRGNYGYTF	TGTGCCAGTAGTACCAGGGGGAACTATGGCTACACCTTC
.	TRBV21-1	TRBJ1-6	.	CAVQTPPRGYDSPLHF	TGTGCCGTCCAAACTCCACCCAGGGGCTACGATTCACCCCTCCACTTT
.	TRBV6-5	TRBJ2-1	TRBD2	CASSYMSSGPYNEQFF	TGTGCCAGCAGTTACATGTCTAGCGGGCCCTACAATGAGCAGTTCTTC
.	TRBV19	TRBJ2-1	TRBD2	CASSTWTSGEHNEQFF	TGTGCCAGTAGTACTTGGACTAGCGGGGAGCACAATGAGCAGTTCTTC
.	TRBV12-5	TRBJ1-2	TRBD1	CASGFQTGPRPDYGYTF	TGTGCTAGTGGTTTCCAGACAGGGCCAAGACCGGACTATGGCTACACCTTC
.	TRBV21-1	TRBJ1-6	.	CASSKVRRQGALSPLHF	TGTGCCAGCAGCAAAGTTCGCCGCCAGGGGGCACTTTCACCCCTCCACTTT
few	TRBV27	TRBJ1-2	.	CASSSNPPPYSPSNYGYTF	TGTGCCAGCAGTTCAAATCCCCCGCCCTACAGCCCTTCTAACTATGGCTACACCTTC
.	TRBV28	TRBJ1-2	.	CASSSSTGRPRGYTF	TGTGCCAGCAGTTCCAGTACAGGGCGCCCAAGGGGCTACACCTTC
.	TRBV4-3	TRBJ1-4	.	CASNHARNEKLFF	TGCGCCAGCAACCACGCGAGGAATGAAAAACTGTTTTTT
.	TRBV4-3	TRBJ1-2	TRBD1	CASSPYRQGEGGYTF	TGCGCCAGCAGCCCCTACCGTCAGGGGGAAGGTGGCTACACCTTC
.	TRBV5-5	TRBJ1-1	TRBD1	CASSVQQGFHTEAFF	TGTGCCAGCAGCGTCCAACAGGGGTTCCACACTGAAGCTTTCTTT
.	TRBV5-8	TRBJ2-7	TRBD1	CASSLRTGGYEQYF	TGTGCCAGCAGCCTAAGGACAGGGGGTTACGAGCAGTACTTC
.	TRBV7-2	TRBJ2-4	.	CASSFSSVAKNIQYF	TGTGCCAGCAGCTTCTCTAGCGTCGCCAAAAACATTCAGTACTTC
.	TRBV7-2	TRBJ2-3	.	CASSPPRSGGADTQYF	TGTGCCAGCAGCCCCCCGAGGAGCGGAGGGGCAGATACGCAGTATTTT
.	TRBV6-6	TRBJ2-5	.	CASRGGETQYF	TGTGCCAGCAGGGGGGGAGAGACCCAGTACTTC
.	TRBV6-5	TRBJ1-5	.	CASSYGGSDQPQHF	TGTGCCAGCAGTTACGGGGGGTCGGATCAGCCCCAGCATTTT
.	TRBV2	TRBJ1-4	TRBD1	CASRAGLTGQGREKLFF	TGTGCCAGCAGGGCGGGTTTGACGGGACAGGGGCGAGAAAAACTGTTTTTT
.	TRBV18	TRBJ1-1	TRBD1	CASSPFGQGNTEAFF	TGTGCCAGCTCACCCTTTGGACAGGGGAACACTGAAGCTTTCTTT
.	TRBV7-2	TRBJ2-1	TRBD1	CASSPSTGTFFDEQFF	TGTGCCAGCAGCCCCTCGACAGGGACGTTTTTCGATGAGCAGTTCTTC
.	TRBV6-4	TRBJ1-5	TRBD1	CASGGGTRGPNQPQHF	TGTGCCAGCGGGGGCGGGACAAGGGGGCCCAATCAGCCCCAGCATTTT
few	TRBV11-2	TRBJ2-7	.	CASSLGAGTEQYF	TGTGCCAGCAGCTTAGGGGCGGGCACCGAGCAGTACTTC
.	TRBV28	TRBJ2-1	TRBD1	CATLPGTGVHEQFF	TGTGCCACCCTGCCCGGGACAGGGGTGCATGAGCAGTTCTTC
.	TRBV4-1	TRBJ1-4	TRBD1	CASSQPSPTGSEKLFF	TGCGCCAGCAGCCAACCAAGCCCGACAGGGTCTGAAAAACTGTTTTTT